A single sample gave rise to the 27 T cell receptor beta chains below, sequenced in a study of blood T cell repertoires in COVID-19. TCRdb keeps only in-frame clones here, not all; method: immunoSEQ multiplex PCR. The sample carries roughly 120,000 clones, approximately 77% recorded once. What was sequenced was peripheral blood. These TCRs come from a human donor in a cohort sampled during active COVID-19.

This sequence joins TRBV5-4 and TRBJ2-7; 8 nucleotides agree with TRBD2. V shed 4 bases and J 7 bases; nucleotides not matched to a gene: 10. This CDR3 has 14 amino acids. CDR1 is SGHNT, CDR2 YYREEE, per germline (reference sequence). CDR3 DNA: TGTGCCAGCAGCCCCCGAGCGGGGGAATCTGAGCAGTACTTC. It translates to CASSPRAGESEQYF.

The rearrangement joins TRBV6-5 to TRBJ2-7; 13 nucleotides align to TRBD2. Germline V CDR1 and CDR2: MNHEY, SVGAGI. V dropped 5 bases and J dropped 6; count of bases not matched to a gene: 4. The CDR3 consists of 14 residues. The CDR3 DNA is TGTGCCAGCAGTCTGGGGACTAGCGGGATCGAGCAGTACTTC. This gives the protein CASSLGTSGIEQYF.

The rearrangement uses TRBV5-4 and TRBJ1-1; no reliable D call. Trimming pared 9 bases from V and 4 bases from J, leaving 16 bases between. CDR1 SGHNT and CDR2 YYREEE come from the germline V gene (reference sequence). There are 13 residues in the CDR3. The CDR3, as DNA: TGTGCCACCCAGGTCTGGGCTGGCACTGAAGCTTTCTTT. This translates into CATQVWAGTEAFF. The complete variable domain, with remaining parts taken from reference TRBV5-4 and TRBJ1-1, reads ETGVTQSPTHLIKTRGQQVTLRCSSQSGHNTVSWYQQALGQGPQFIFQYYREEENGRGNFPPRFSGLQFPNYSSELNVNALELDDSALYLCATQVWAGTEAFFGQGTRLTVV.

The chain joins TRBV19 to TRBJ1-5, with TRBD1 matching 9 bases. The junction had 8 bases not matched to a gene; V was cut back by 10 bases and J by 1 base. CDR3 length: 15 residues. Germline lookup yields CDR1 LNHDA and CDR2 SQIVND (reference sequence). The CDR3 is CATDQGTGSNQPQHF. In nucleotides, the CDR3 is TGTGCCACTGACCAGGGGACAGGGAGCAATCAGCCCCAGCATTTT.

V gene TRBV11-1 combines with J gene TRBJ1-2; D gene uncertain. In germline, CDR1 is SGHAT, CDR2 FQDESV (reference sequence). V shed 1 base and J shed 8 bases, with 14 bases lying between them. The CDR3 is 14 amino acids. The CDR3 region has the DNA TGTGCCAGCAGCTTAGAATCCGGAGGGAACGGCTACACCTTC. This codes for CASSLESGGNGYTF. The full variable domain, its missing parts supplied by reference TRBV11-1 and TRBJ1-2, is EAEVAQSPRYKITEKSQAVAFWCDPISGHATLYWYRQILGQGPELLVQFQDESVVDDSQLPKDRFSAERLKGVDSTLKIQPAELGDSAMYLCASSLESGGNGYTFGSGTRLTVV.

The chain has TRBV18 and TRBJ1-2; a possible D gene is TRBD1 (5 bases). This CDR3 is built from 18 residues. Trimming stripped 3 bases from V and 3 bases from J, with 23 bases between. In germline, CDR1 is KGHSH, CDR2 LQKENI. CDR3 protein: CASSPSPGLKDPHYGYTF. The CDR3, as DNA: TGTGCCAGCTCACCTTCCCCGGGACTCAAGGACCCCCACTATGGCTACACCTTC.

Only a few counts were recorded for this clone. The chain has TRBV25-1 and TRBJ1-2; TRBD1 might be the D (5 bases). This CDR3 spans 14 amino acids. Germline CDR1 MGHDK, CDR2 SYGVNS. V lost 2 bases, J lost 8 bases, and 15 bases lay in between. The CDR3 protein is CASSEILQVDGYTF. As DNA, the CDR3 is TGTGCCAGCAGTGAAATCCTACAGGTGGACGGCTACACCTTC.

This sequence joins TRBV10-3 and TRBJ1-1, with D possibly being TRBD1 (5 bases). CDR1 is ENHRY and CDR2 is SYGVKD in the germline V gene. The CDR3 sequence is 13 residues long. Trimming removed 6 bases at V and 8 bases at J, with 16 bases between. The CDR3 sequence: CAISRDSVNEAFF. The CDR3 nucleotides read TGTGCCATCAGCCGAGACAGCGTAAACGAAGCTTTCTTT.

The chain carries TRBV11-2 and TRBJ2-1, with 7 bases lining up with TRBD1. Germline V gene data show CDR1 as SGHAT and CDR2 as FQNNGV. This CDR3 contains 16 residues. The V gene end was trimmed by 6 bases and the J gene end by 5 bases; junction bases not matched to a gene: 13. CDR3 residues: CASSPGTATLNNEQFF. The CDR3 nucleotides read TGTGCCAGCAGTCCCGGGACAGCCACTCTTAACAATGAGCAGTTCTTC. Together with reference TRBV11-2 and TRBJ2-1, the CDR3 gives the full variable domain: EAGVAQSPRYKIIEKRQSVAFWCNPISGHATLYWYQQILGQGPKLLIQFQNNGVVDDSQLPKDRFSAERLKGVDSTLKIQPAKLEDSAVYLCASSPGTATLNNEQFFGPGTRLTVL.

This clone was observed once. This chain connects TRBV7-8 to TRBJ2-7; 9 positions match TRBD1. There are 14 residues in the CDR3. The junction had 7 bases not matched to a gene; V was cut back by 7 bases and J by 3 bases. Germline CDR1 reads SGHVS; CDR2 reads FQNEAQ. The CDR3 DNA reads TGTGCCAGCACCGCGGAGACAGGGGGCTACGAGCAGTACTTC. This encodes CASTAETGGYEQYF.

The gene calls are TRBV4-1 and TRBJ2-7, with 8 positions matching TRBD2. CDR1 is MGHRA and CDR2 is YSYEKL in the germline V gene. Unmatched junction bases numbered 8, after V lost 0 bases and J lost 4 bases. This CDR3 spans 16 amino acids. The CDR3 loop reads CASSQDWREDFYEQYF. The CDR3 nucleotides read TGCGCCAGCAGCCAAGATTGGCGGGAGGACTTTTACGAGCAGTACTTC.

The chain is built from TRBV4-2 and TRBJ2-1, with 11 bases matching TRBD2. Germline assignment: CDR1 LGHNA and CDR2 YNFKEQ. V was clipped by 1 base and J by 0 bases; unmatched bases: 5. The CDR3 extends over 18 amino acids. As DNA, the CDR3 is TGTGCCAGCAGCCAAGCAGTTAGCGGGGGGGACTCCTACAATGAGCAGTTCTTC. Protein sequence: CASSQAVSGGDSYNEQFF.

CDR3 sequence reads: CASSPSVAGDYEQYF. The CDR3 region has the DNA TGTGCCAGCTCACCATCAGTAGCGGGAGACTACGAGCAGTACTTC. The V and J genes are TRBV18 and TRBJ2-7; 9 positions agree with TRBD2. Germline V gene sequence: CDR1 KGHSH, CDR2 LQKENI. The CDR3 runs to 15 residues. The trim removed 2 bases at V and 3 bases at J, leaving 5 bases unmatched.

The chain's CDR3 is CASSLQGAHGYTF. DNA for the CDR3: TGTGCCAGTAGTTTACAGGGGGCGCATGGCTACACCTTC. The V gene is TRBV19, the J gene TRBJ1-2; TRBD1 agrees at 9 bases. Losses at the gene ends were 5 bases for V and 6 bases for J; bases not matched to a gene: 4. CDR3 size: 13 residues. Germline-derived CDR1 and CDR2 are LNHDA and SQIVND (reference sequence).

The J gene is TRBJ2-7, the V gene TRBV6-1; D is unclear. Germline loops: CDR1 MNHNS, CDR2 SASEGT. The CDR3 has 14 residues. V was cut by 2 bases and J by 4 bases, with 12 bases left in between. DNA of the CDR3: TGTGCCAGCAGTGAACCCAAAAGCTCGTACGAGCAGTACTTC. It is translated as CASSEPKSSYEQYF.

V gene TRBV28 combines with J gene TRBJ2-7; 11 positions match TRBD2. J lost 7 bases, V lost 8 bases, and 7 bases had no gene match. Germline CDR1 is MDHEN and CDR2 is SYDVKM. This CDR3 contains 13 residues. CDR3 DNA sequence: TGTGCCAGCTATAGCGGGAGGGCAGGGGAGCAGTACTTC. Protein product: CASYSGRAGEQYF.

In DNA, the CDR3 is TGCGCCAGCAGCGGGGACAGCGTGAACACTGAAGCTTTCTTT. Translating gives CASSGDSVNTEAFF. The chain joins TRBV5-1 to TRBJ1-1; 7 nucleotides match TRBD1. The CDR3 has 14 residues. Germline CDR1 is SGHRS and CDR2 is YFSETQ. The ends lost 4 bases at V and 0 bases at J; junction bases unmatched: 3.

The V call is TRBV27, the J call TRBJ2-7; 8 bases fit TRBD1. The ends lost 7 bases at V and 3 bases at J; junction bases unmatched: 5. CDR1 MNHEY and CDR2 SMNVEV come from the germline V gene (reference sequence). This CDR3 is 13 amino acids long. CDR3 protein: CASTAGQGYEQYF. CDR3 bases: TGTGCCAGCACCGCCGGACAGGGCTACGAGCAGTACTTC.

This chain uses TRBV18 with TRBJ2-5; D is uncertain. Germline assignment: CDR1 KGHSH and CDR2 LQKENI. The CDR3 runs to 14 residues. Deletions cut 0 bases from V and 5 bases from J, with 10 bases between. The DNA of the CDR3 is TGTGCCAGCTCACCACCGTCTAGTGGGGAGACCCAGTACTTC. It specifies CASSPPSSGETQYF.

V is TRBV6-1 and J is TRBJ1-2; weak D call: TRBD1 (5 bases). V was shortened by 2 bases and J by 0 bases, with 10 bases between the two germline ends. Per the germline V gene, CDR1 is MNHNS and CDR2 is SASEGT. The CDR3 contains 15 residues. In DNA form, the CDR3 reads TGTGCCAGCAGTGAAAGGCCAGGGTCTAACTATGGCTACACCTTC. Its translation: CASSERPGSNYGYTF.

The chain is built from TRBV6-6 and TRBJ1-5; 9 bases agree with TRBD1. The CDR3 extends over 15 amino acids. Trimming at V came to 2 bases and at J to 7 bases, leaving 6 bases not matched to a gene. Germline-derived CDR1 and CDR2 are MNHNY and SVGAGI (reference sequence). The CDR3 loop reads CASSYVEQGAQPQHF. The DNA of the CDR3 is TGTGCCAGCAGTTACGTGGAACAGGGGGCCCAGCCCCAGCATTTT.

V gene TRBV9 combines with J gene TRBJ2-7; 10 bases are a match to TRBD2. The CDR3 runs to 15 residues. Germline V lookup: CDR1 SGDLS, CDR2 YYNGEE. After removal of 4 bases from V and 3 bases from J, the junction contained 7 bases not matched to a gene. The chain's CDR3 is CASSLGTSEFYEQYF. CDR3 in DNA: TGTGCCAGCAGCCTTGGGACTAGCGAATTCTACGAGCAGTACTTC. The entire variable domain, with the rest obtained from reference TRBV9 and TRBJ2-7, is as follows: DSGVTQTPKHLITATGQRVTLRCSPRSGDLSVYWYQQSLDQGLQFLIQYYNGEERAKGNILERFSAQQFPDLHSELNLSSLELGDSALYFCASSLGTSEFYEQYFGPGTRLTVT.

In DNA, the CDR3 is TGTGCCTGGAGTCCAACAGGGTTCGTCGGTGGCTACACCTTC. It is translated as CAWSPTGFVGGYTF. This chain connects TRBV30 to TRBJ1-2; possibly TRBD1 for D (6 bases). The V gene's germline CDR1 is GTSNPN and CDR2 SVGIG (reference sequence). This CDR3 is built from 14 residues. Trimming took 2 bases from V and 7 from J, leaving 17 bases between them.

This sequence joins TRBV13 and TRBJ2-7; 7 bases agree with TRBD1. The CDR3 sequence is 14 residues long. The germline V gene encodes CDR1 PRHDT and CDR2 FYEKMQ (reference sequence). Trimming removed 5 bases from V and 3 bases from J; junction bases left unmatched: 7. CDR3 sequence reads: CASSPPTGIYEQYF. In nucleotides, the CDR3 is TGTGCCAGCAGCCCGCCGACAGGGATCTACGAGCAGTACTTC.

In this sample, this clone turned up a few times. V gene TRBV7-3 combines with J gene TRBJ2-1, with a weak D call TRBD2 (6 bases). V lost 5 bases and J 2 bases, leaving 16 bases between the germline ends. This CDR3 has 16 residues. The germline V gene has CDR1 SGHTA and CDR2 FQGTGA. The CDR3 coding sequence is TGTGCCAGCAGCCCTTACTTCGGGGGAGCCTACAATGAGCAGTTCTTC. This encodes CASSPYFGGAYNEQFF.

This clone occurred many times. This chain joins TRBV19 and TRBJ1-1; maybe TRBD1 (5 bases). Trimming took 6 bases from V and 2 from J, leaving 25 bases between them. This CDR3 is built from 18 residues. Germline assignment: CDR1 LNHDA and CDR2 SQIVND (reference sequence). This CDR3 is CASSPKGLREGPNTEAFF. The CDR3 DNA sequence: TGTGCCAGTAGCCCAAAGGGACTCAGGGAAGGCCCTAACACTGAAGCTTTCTTT.

This clone came up a few times. This sequence joins TRBV11-2 and TRBJ2-7; D might be TRBD2 (5 bases). Per germline, CDR1 SGHAT and CDR2 FQNNGV. V dropped 1 base and J dropped 3 bases, with 13 bases sitting between them. The CDR3 spans 15 residues. DNA for the CDR3: TGTGCCAGCAGCTTAGGGATTAGCGCGGTCTACGAGCAGTACTTC. Its translation is CASSLGISAVYEQYF.